Each of the 13 T cell receptor beta chains below was sequenced from the same sample in a study of T cell repertoires in cytomegalovirus infection. No antigens are known for them. One entry per CDR3 protein, called by TCRdb with MiXCR from the reads. The data contain approximately 1,000,000 distinct CDR3 sequences, 31% of them seen just once; the ten biggest clones take up over 11%. The sample in question was cultured CD8+ T cells from PBMCs, obtained from culture after CMV antigen stimulation. The origin of the receptors is a human donor in good health (CMV status not recorded). Some clones in this sample may be carry-over from other donors' samples.

The genes are TRBV4-1 and TRBJ2-4; D may be TRBD2 (7 bases). V lost 4 bases to trimming and J lost 1 base, with 20 bases between them. Germline lookup yields CDR1 MGHRA and CDR2 YSYEKL. The CDR3 is made up of 18 amino acids. In DNA form, the CDR3 reads TGCGCCAGCAGCCCCCGTGGGGGGGCCCAAGGGGCCAAAAACATTCAGTACTTC. Translated, it gives CASSPRGGAQGAKNIQYF.

This clonotype was detected many times. The V and J genes are TRBV7-9 and TRBJ1-5; possible D gene TRBD1, 5 bases. CDR1 is SEHNR and CDR2 is FQNEAQ in the germline V gene (reference sequence). With 4 bases removed from V and 7 bases from J, the gap between germline ends came to 14 bases. This CDR3 comprises 14 residues. The CDR3 sequence: CASSSQRGEQPQHF. As DNA, the CDR3 is TGTGCCAGCAGCTCACAACGAGGGGAACAGCCCCAGCATTTT.

This clonotype has only a few counts. This chain links TRBV4-2 with TRBJ1-2; 8 nucleotides line up with TRBD1. Germline assignment: CDR1 LGHNA and CDR2 YNFKEQ. There are 14 residues in the CDR3. J gave up 3 bases and V 3 bases, and 3 bases lay outside the gene matches. CDR3: CASSQTGVDYGYTF. The CDR3 DNA is TGTGCCAGCAGCCAGACAGGGGTGGACTATGGCTACACCTTC.

This clonotype showed up just a few times. This chain joins TRBV19 and TRBJ2-1; 7 nucleotides line up with TRBD1. This CDR3 has 12 residues. The J segment lost 2 bases and the V segment lost 10 bases, leaving 2 bases of the junction unmatched. Germline V gene lookup returns CDR1 LNHDA and CDR2 SQIVND (reference sequence). Here the CDR3 reads CATGQPYNEQFF. CDR3 nucleotides: TGTGCCACGGGACAGCCCTACAATGAGCAGTTCTTC.

This clonotype has a count of ten or more. The rearrangement uses TRBV6-4 and TRBJ2-3; 8 bases map to TRBD1. With 4 bases clipped from V and 0 bases from J, the junction kept 3 bases outside the gene matches. CDR1 and CDR2 from the germline V gene are MRHNA and SNTAGT. The length of the CDR3 is 15 residues. The CDR3 reads CASSAGGSSTDTQYF. DNA for the CDR3: TGTGCCAGCAGTGCAGGGGGCTCTAGCACAGATACGCAGTATTTT.

In this sample, this clonotype turned up a few times. The chain joins TRBV12-3 or TRBV12-4 to TRBJ1-5; no firm D call. Trimming shortened V by 0 bases and J by 0 bases, and 9 bases separated the two germline ends. The CDR3 loop spans 16 amino acids. The CDR3 region is CASSLAPAVSNQPQHF. The DNA for the CDR3 is TGTGCCAGCAGTTTAGCCCCGGCGGTTAGCAATCAGCCCCAGCATTTT.

The table lists this clonotype with many counts. This chain uses TRBV7-2 with TRBJ2-1, with a tentative D call TRBD2 (6 bases). Per the germline V gene, CDR1 is SGHTA and CDR2 is FQGNSA. The CDR3 length is 16 residues. V was clipped by 1 base and J by 0 bases, with 10 bases between them. The CDR3 here is CASSLEAGISYNEQFF. The DNA of the CDR3 is TGTGCCAGCAGCTTAGAGGCGGGGATCTCCTACAATGAGCAGTTCTTC.

This clonotype was detected only a few times. The J gene is TRBJ2-7, the V gene TRBV27; D is possibly TRBD1 or TRBD2 (5 bases each). This CDR3 spans 15 amino acids. CDR1 MNHEY and CDR2 SMNVEV come from the germline V gene (reference sequence). V dropped 5 bases and J dropped 2 bases, with 16 bases sitting between them. CDR3 coding DNA: TGTGCCAGCAGTGAAGCCGGGACGGTAACCTACGAGCAGTACTTC. Its translation is CASSEAGTVTYEQYF.

This clonotype turned up a few times. The chain links TRBV7-9 to TRBJ2-3, with D perhaps TRBD2 (5 bases). The CDR3 is made up of 13 amino acids. Trimming removed 5 bases from V and 2 bases from J, with 8 bases in between. Germline-derived CDR1 and CDR2 are SEHNR and FQNEAQ (reference sequence). This CDR3 reads CASSRLLTDTQYF. The CDR3 DNA reads TGTGCCAGCAGCCGACTACTCACAGATACGCAGTATTTT.

The genes are TRBV24-1 and TRBJ2-5; 10 nucleotides agree with TRBD1. Losses at the gene ends were 10 bases for V and 2 bases for J; bases not matched to a gene: 3. CDR1 is KGHDR and CDR2 is SFDVKD in the germline V gene. The CDR3 spans 13 residues. For the CDR3, the DNA is TGTGCCACAGGGACAGGGGAACAAGAGACCCAGTACTTC. It encodes CATGTGEQETQYF.

The genes are TRBV12-3 or TRBV12-4 and TRBJ2-1; D is perhaps TRBD1 (6 bases). Trimming cost V 5 bases and J 15 bases, with 20 bases left between them. This CDR3 region has 13 residues. The CDR3 spells CASSPEQGSSRFF. The CDR3, as DNA: TGTGCCAGCAGTCCCGAGCAGGGGTCGAGTAGGTTCTTC.

In the case of this clonotype: One end of the junction does not line up with germline, which may come from a read error. This CDR3 reads CPTSRGHDTQYF. CDR3 sequence (DNA): TGTCCCACCAGCAGAGGCCACGATACGCAGTATTTT. The chain carries TRBV15 and TRBJ2-3; D is undetermined. There are 12 residues in the CDR3. CDR1 is LNHNV, CDR2 YYDKDF, per germline (reference sequence).

The CDR3, as DNA: TGTGCCAGTAGTATAGCGTCGACAGACTATGGCTACACCTTC. Translation: CASSIASTDYGYTF. This sequence joins TRBV19 and TRBJ1-2, with D possibly being TRBD1 (5 bases). V lost 1 base, J lost 3 bases, and 9 bases lay in between. Per the germline V gene, CDR1 is LNHDA and CDR2 is SQIVND (reference sequence). This CDR3 contains 14 residues.